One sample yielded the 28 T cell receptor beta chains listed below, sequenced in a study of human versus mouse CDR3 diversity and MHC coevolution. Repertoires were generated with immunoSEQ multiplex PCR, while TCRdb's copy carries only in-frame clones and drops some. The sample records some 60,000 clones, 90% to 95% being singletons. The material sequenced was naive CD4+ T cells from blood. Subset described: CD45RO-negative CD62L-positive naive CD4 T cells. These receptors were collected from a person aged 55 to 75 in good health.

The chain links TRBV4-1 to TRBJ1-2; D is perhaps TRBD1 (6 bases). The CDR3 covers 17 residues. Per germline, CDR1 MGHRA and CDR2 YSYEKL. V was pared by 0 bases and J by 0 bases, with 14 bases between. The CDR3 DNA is TGCGCCAGCAGCCAAGATGGAGCAGGGGCAGCTAACTATGGCTACACCTTC. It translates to CASSQDGAGAANYGYTF.

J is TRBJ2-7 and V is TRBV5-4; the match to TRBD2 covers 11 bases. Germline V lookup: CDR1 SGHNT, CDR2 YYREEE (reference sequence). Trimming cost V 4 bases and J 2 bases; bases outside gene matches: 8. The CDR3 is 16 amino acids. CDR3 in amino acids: CASSPPGLAGTYEQYF. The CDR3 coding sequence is TGTGCCAGCAGCCCCCCTGGACTAGCGGGTACCTACGAGCAGTACTTC.

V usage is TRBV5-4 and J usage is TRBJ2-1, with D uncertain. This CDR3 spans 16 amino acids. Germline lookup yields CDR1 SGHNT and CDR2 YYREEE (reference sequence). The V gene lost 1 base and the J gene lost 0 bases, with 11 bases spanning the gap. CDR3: CASSLPAAYSYNEQFF. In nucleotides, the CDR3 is TGTGCCAGCAGCTTGCCGGCGGCCTACTCCTACAATGAGCAGTTCTTC.

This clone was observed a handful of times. CDR3 in DNA: TGTGCCAGTAGTGGACTAGCGGGCTTCACCGGGGAGCTGTTTTTT. Translating it yields CASSGLAGFTGELFF. This chain uses TRBV19 with TRBJ2-2, with 11 bases matching TRBD2. Germline values: CDR1 LNHDA, CDR2 SQIVND (reference sequence). Trimming at V came to 5 bases and at J to 4 bases, leaving 3 bases not matched to a gene. The CDR3 sequence is 15 residues long.

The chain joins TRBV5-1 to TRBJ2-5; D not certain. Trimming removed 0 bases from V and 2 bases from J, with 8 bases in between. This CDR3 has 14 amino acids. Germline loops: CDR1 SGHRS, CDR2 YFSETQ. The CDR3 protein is CASSLGPQQETQYF. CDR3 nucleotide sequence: TGCGCCAGCAGCTTGGGGCCGCAGCAAGAGACCCAGTACTTC.

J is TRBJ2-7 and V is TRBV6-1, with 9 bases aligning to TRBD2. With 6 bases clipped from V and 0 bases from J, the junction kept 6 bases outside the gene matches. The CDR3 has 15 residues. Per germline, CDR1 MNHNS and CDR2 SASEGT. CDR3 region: CASSNGLAYSYEQYF. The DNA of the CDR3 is TGTGCCAGCAGCAACGGACTAGCGTACTCCTACGAGCAGTACTTC.

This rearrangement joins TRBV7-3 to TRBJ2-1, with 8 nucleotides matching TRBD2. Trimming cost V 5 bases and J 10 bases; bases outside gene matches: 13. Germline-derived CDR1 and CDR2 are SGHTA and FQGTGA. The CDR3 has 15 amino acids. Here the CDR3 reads CASSTSGSGGSEQFF. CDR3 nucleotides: TGTGCCAGCAGCACGAGCGGGAGTGGGGGTTCGGAGCAGTTCTTC.

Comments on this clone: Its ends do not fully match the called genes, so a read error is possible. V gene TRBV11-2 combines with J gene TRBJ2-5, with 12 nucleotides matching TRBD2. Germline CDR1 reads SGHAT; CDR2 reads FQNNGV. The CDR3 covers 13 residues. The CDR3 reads CASSLDVTSGRNF. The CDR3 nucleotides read TGTGCCAGCAGCTTAGACGTGACTAGCGGGAGAAACTTC.

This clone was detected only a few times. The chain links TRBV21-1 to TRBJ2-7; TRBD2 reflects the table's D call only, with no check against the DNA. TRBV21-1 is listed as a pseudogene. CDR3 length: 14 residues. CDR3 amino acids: CASSTGDGTYEQYF. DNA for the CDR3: TGTGCCAGCAGCACGGGGGACGGGACCTACGAGCAGTACTTC.

The CDR3: CASSTYRQGALYTEAFF. The DNA of the CDR3 is TGTGCCAGTAGTACCTACCGACAGGGGGCTTTGTACACTGAAGCTTTCTTT. J is TRBJ1-1 and V is TRBV19, with TRBD1 matching 10 bases. Germline assignment: CDR1 LNHDA and CDR2 SQIVND (reference sequence). V gave up 4 bases and J gave up 3 bases; unmatched junction bases: 11. This CDR3 is 17 amino acids long.

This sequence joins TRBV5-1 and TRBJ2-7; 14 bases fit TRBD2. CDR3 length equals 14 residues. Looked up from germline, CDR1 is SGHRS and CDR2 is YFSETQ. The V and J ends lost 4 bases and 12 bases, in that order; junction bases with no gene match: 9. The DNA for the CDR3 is TGCGCCAGCAGCACCAGACTAGCGGGAGGGTTTCCGTACTTC. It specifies CASSTRLAGGFPYF.

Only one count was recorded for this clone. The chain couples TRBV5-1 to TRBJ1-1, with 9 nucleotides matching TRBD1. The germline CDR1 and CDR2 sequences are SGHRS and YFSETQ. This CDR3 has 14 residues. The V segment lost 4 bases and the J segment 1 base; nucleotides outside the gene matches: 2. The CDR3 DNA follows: TGCGCCAGCAGCGTGGGACAGGGGAACACTGAAGCTTTCTTT. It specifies CASSVGQGNTEAFF. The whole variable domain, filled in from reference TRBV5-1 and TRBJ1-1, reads KAGVTQTPRYLIKTRGQQVTLSCSPISGHRSVSWYQQTPGQGLQFLFEYFSETQRNKGNFPGRFSGRQFSNSRSEMNVSTLELGDSALYLCASSVGQGNTEAFFGQGTRLTVV.

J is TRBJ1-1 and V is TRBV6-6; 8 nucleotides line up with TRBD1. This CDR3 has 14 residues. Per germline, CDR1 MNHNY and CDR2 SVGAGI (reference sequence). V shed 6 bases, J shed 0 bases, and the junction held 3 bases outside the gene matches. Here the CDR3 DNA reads TGTGCCAGCAGCAGGGGGCTAGTGAACACTGAAGCTTTCTTT. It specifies CASSRGLVNTEAFF.

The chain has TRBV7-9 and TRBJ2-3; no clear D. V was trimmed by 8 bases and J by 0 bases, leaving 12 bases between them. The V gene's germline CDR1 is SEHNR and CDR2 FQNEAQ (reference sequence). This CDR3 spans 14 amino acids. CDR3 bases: TGTGCCAGCGTTCCGGGTGCTAGCACAGATACGCAGTATTTT. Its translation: CASVPGASTDTQYF.

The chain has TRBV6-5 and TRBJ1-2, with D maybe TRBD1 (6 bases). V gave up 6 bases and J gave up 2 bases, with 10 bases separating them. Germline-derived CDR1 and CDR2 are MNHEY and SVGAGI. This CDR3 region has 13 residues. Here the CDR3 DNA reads TGTGCCAGCAGCTCCGGACAGAACTATGGCTACACCTTC. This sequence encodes CASSSGQNYGYTF.

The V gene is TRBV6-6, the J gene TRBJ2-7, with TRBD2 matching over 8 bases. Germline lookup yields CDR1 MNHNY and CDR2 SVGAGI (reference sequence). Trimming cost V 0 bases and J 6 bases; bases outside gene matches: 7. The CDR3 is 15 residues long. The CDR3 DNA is TGTGCCAGCAGTTACTCTACGGGAGGGCCCGGCGAGCAGTACTTC. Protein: CASSYSTGGPGEQYF.

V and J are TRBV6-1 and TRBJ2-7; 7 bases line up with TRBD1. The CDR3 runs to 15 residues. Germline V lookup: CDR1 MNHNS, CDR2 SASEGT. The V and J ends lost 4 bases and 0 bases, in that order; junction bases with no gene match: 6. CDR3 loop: CASSGGQTSSYEQYF. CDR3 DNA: TGTGCCAGCAGTGGGGGACAGACGAGCTCCTACGAGCAGTACTTC.

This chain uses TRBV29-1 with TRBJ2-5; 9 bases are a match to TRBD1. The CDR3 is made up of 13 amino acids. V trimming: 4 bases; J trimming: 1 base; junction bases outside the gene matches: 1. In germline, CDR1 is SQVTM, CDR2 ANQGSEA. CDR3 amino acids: CSVVTGGQETQYF. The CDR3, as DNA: TGCAGCGTTGTGACAGGGGGCCAAGAGACCCAGTACTTC.

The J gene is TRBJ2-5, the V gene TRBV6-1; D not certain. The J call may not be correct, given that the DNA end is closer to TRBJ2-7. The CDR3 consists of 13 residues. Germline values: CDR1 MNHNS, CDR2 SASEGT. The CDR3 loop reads CASTPVFSYEQYF. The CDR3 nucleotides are TGTGCCAGCACACCCGTCTTCTCCTACGAGCAGTACTTC.

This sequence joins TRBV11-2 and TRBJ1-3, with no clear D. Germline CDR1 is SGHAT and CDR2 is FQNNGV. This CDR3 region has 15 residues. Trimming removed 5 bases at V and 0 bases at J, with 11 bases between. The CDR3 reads CASSRLQSSGNTIYF. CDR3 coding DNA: TGTGCCAGCAGCCGACTACAGAGCTCTGGAAACACCATATATTTT.

The CDR3 DNA reads as TGTGCCAGCAGCACCCTGACAGGGGAGGTTGAAAAACTGTTTTTT. Translated: CASSTLTGEVEKLFF. V usage is TRBV14 and J usage is TRBJ1-4; 8 bases are shared with TRBD1. The CDR3 spans 15 residues. Germline CDR1 SGHDN, CDR2 FVKESK. The V segment lost 5 bases and the J segment 7 bases; nucleotides outside the gene matches: 9.

CDR3 DNA sequence: TGTGCCAGCTCACTAAACGGACAGGGATACTACGAGCAGTACTTC. Protein: CASSLNGQGYYEQYF. The rearrangement links TRBV18 to TRBJ2-7, with 8 positions matching TRBD1. V gave up 4 bases and J gave up 3 bases; unmatched junction bases: 8. CDR3 length equals 15 residues. CDR1 is KGHSH, CDR2 LQKENI, per germline.

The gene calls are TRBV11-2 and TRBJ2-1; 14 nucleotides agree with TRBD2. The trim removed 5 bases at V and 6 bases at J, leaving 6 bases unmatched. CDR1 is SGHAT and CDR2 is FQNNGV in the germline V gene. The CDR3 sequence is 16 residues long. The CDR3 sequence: CASSPRGLAGANEQFF. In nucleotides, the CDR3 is TGTGCCAGCAGCCCCCGGGGACTAGCGGGAGCCAATGAGCAGTTCTTC.

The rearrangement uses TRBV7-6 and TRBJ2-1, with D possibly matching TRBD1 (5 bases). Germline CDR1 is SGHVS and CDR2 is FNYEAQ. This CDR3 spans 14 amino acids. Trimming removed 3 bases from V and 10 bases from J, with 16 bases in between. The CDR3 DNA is TGTGCCAGCAGCTTGATCTATGGGGCGGACGAGCAGTTCTTC. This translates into CASSLIYGADEQFF.

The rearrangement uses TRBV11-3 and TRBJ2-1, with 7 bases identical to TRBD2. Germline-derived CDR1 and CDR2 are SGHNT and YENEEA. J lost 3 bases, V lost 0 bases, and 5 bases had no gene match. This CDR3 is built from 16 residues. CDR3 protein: CASSLEGGSGYNEQFF. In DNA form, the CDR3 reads TGTGCCAGCAGCTTAGAAGGCGGGAGTGGCTACAATGAGCAGTTCTTC.

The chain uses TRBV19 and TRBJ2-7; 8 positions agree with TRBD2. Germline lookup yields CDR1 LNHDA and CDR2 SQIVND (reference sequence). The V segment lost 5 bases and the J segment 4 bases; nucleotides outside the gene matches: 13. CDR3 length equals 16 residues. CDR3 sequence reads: CASSAGWAGGHYEQYF. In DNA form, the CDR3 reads TGTGCCAGTAGTGCCGGATGGGCGGGAGGTCATTACGAGCAGTACTTC.

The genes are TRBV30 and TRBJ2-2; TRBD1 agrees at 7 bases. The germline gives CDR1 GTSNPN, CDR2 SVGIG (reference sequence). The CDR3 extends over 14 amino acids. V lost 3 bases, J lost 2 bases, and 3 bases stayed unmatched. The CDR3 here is CAWRGTVNTGELFF. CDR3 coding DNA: TGTGCCTGGAGGGGGACAGTTAACACCGGGGAGCTGTTTTTT.

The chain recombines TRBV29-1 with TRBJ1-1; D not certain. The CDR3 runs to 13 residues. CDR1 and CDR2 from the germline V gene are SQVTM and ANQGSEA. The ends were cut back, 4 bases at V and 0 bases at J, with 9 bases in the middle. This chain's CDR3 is CSVGRGMNTEAFF. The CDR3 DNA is TGCAGCGTTGGACGAGGGATGAACACTGAAGCTTTCTTT. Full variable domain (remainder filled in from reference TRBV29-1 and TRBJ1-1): SAVISQKPSRDICQRGTSLTIQCQVDSQVTMMFWYRQQPGQSLTLIATANQGSEATYESGFVIDKFPISRPNLTFSTLTVSNMSPEDSSIYLCSVGRGMNTEAFFGQGTRLTVV.